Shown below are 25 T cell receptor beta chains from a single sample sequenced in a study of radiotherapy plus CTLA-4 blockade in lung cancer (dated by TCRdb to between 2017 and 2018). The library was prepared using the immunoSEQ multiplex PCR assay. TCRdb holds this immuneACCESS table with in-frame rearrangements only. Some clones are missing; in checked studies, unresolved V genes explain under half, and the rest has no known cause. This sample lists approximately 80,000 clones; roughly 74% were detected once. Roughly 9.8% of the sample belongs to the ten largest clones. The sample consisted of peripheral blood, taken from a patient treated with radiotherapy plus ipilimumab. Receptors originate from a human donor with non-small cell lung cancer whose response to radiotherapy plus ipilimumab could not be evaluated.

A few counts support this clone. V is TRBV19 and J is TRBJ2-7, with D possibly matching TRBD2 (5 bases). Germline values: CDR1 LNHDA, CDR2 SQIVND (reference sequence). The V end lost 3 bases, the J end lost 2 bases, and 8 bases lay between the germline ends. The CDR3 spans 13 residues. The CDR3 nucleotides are TGTGCCAGTAGTATCGGACTGGCCTACGAGCAGTACTTC. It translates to CASSIGLAYEQYF.

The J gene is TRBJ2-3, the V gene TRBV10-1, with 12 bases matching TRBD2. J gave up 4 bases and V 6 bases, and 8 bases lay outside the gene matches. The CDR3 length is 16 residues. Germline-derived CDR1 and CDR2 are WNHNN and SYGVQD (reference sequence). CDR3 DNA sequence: TGCGCCAGCAGCTCCTCGACTAGCGGGGGAGCAGATACGCAGTATTTT. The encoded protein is CASSSSTSGGADTQYF.

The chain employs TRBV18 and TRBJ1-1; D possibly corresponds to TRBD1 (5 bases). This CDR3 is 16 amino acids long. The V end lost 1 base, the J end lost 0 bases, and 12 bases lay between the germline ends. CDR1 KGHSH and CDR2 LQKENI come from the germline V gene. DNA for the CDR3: TGTGCCAGCTCACCACTGACAGCTTTGATGAACACTGAAGCTTTCTTT. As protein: CASSPLTALMNTEAFF. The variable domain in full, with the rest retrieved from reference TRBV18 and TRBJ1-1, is NAGVMQNPRHLVRRRGQEARLRCSPMKGHSHVYWYRQLPEEGLKFMVYLQKENIIDESGMPKERFSAEFPKEGPSILRIQQVVRGDSAAYFCASSPLTALMNTEAFFGQGTRLTVV.

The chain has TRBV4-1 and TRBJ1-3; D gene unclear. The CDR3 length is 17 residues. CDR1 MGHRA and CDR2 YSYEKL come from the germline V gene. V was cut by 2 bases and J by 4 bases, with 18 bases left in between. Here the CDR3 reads CASSQSSGERRGNTIYF. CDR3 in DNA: TGCGCCAGCAGCCAATCGAGCGGGGAGAGGAGGGGAAACACCATATATTTT.

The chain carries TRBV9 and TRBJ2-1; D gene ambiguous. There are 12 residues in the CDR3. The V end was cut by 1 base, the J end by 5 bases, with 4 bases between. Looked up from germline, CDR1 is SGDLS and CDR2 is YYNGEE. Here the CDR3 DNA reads TGTGCCAGCAGCGTACAGGACAATGAGCAGTTCTTC. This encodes CASSVQDNEQFF.

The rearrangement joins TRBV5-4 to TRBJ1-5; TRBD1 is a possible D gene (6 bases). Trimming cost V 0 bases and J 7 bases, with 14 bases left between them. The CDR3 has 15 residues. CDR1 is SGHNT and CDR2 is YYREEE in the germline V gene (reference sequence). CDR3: CASSLGGGAGQPQHF. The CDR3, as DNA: TGTGCCAGCAGCTTGGGTGGGGGCGCAGGGCAGCCCCAGCATTTT. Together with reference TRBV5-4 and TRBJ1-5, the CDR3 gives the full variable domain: ETGVTQSPTHLIKTRGQQVTLRCSSQSGHNTVSWYQQALGQGPQFIFQYYREEENGRGNFPPRFSGLQFPNYSSELNVNALELDDSALYLCASSLGGGAGQPQHFGDGTRLSIL.

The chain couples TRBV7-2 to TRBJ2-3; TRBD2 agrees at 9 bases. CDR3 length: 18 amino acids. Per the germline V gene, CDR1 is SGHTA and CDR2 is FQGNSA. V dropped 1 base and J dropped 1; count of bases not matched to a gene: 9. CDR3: CASSLELRGGPRTDTQYF. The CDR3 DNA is TGTGCCAGCAGCTTAGAATTGCGGGGGGGCCCCCGCACAGATACGCAGTATTTT.

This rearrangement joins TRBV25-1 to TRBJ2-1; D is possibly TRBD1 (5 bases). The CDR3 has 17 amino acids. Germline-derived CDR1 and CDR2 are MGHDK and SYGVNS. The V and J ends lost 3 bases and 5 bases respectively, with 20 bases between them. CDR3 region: CASSDTFRVGRNNEQFF. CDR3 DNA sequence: TGTGCCAGCAGTGATACGTTCCGGGTGGGGCGGAACAATGAGCAGTTCTTC.

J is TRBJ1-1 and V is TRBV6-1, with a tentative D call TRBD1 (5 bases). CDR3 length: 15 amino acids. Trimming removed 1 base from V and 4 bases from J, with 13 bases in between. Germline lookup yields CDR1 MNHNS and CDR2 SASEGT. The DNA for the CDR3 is TGTGCCAGCAGTGAAGAGACAGCCTGGGGCACTGAAGCTTTCTTT. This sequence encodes CASSEETAWGTEAFF.

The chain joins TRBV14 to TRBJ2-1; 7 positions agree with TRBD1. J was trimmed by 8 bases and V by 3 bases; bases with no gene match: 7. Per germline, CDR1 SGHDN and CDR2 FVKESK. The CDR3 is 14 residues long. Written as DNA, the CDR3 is TGTGCCAGCAGCCATGCCGGACAGGTTGATGAGCAGTTCTTC. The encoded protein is CASSHAGQVDEQFF.

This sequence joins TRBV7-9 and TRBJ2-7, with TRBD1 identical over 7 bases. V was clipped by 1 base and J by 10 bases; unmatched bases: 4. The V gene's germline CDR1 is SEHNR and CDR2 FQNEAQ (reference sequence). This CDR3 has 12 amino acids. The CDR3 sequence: CASSLGTGEQYF. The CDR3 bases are TGTGCCAGCAGCTTAGGGACAGGCGAACAGTACTTC.

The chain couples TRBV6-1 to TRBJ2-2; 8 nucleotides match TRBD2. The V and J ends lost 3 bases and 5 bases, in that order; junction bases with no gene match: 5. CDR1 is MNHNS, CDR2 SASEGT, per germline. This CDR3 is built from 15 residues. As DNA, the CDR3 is TGTGCCAGCAGTGAGGACCTAGCGGGTACCGGGGAGCTGTTTTTT. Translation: CASSEDLAGTGELFF.

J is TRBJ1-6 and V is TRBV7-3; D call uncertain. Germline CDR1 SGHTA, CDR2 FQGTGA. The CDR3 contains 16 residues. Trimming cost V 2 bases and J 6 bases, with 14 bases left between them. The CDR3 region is CASSLPTGSPNSPLHF. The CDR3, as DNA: TGTGCCAGCAGCTTACCGACCGGGTCGCCTAATTCACCCCTCCACTTT. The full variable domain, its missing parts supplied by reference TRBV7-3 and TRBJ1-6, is GAGVSQTPSNKVTEKGKYVELRCDPISGHTALYWYRQSLGQGPEFLIYFQGTGAADDSGLPNDRFFAVRPEGSVSTLKIQRTERGDSAVYLCASSLPTGSPNSPLHFGNGTRLTVT.

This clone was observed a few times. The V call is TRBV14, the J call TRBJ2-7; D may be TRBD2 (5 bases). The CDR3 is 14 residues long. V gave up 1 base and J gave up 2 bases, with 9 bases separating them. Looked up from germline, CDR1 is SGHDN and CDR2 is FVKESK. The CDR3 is CASSQGTGTYEQYF. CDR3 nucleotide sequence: TGTGCCAGCAGCCAAGGGACTGGCACCTACGAGCAGTACTTC. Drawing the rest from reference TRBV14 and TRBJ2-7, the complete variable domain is EAGVTQFPSHSVIEKGQTVTLRCDPISGHDNLYWYRRVMGKEIKFLLHFVKESKQDESGMPNNRFLAERTGGTYSTLKVQPAELEDSGVYFCASSQGTGTYEQYFGPGTRLTVT.

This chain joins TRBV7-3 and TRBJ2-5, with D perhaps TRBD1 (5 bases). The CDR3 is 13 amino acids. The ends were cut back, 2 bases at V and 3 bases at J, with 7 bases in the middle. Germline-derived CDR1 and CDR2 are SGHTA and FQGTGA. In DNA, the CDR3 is TGTGCCAGCAGCTTAGCCAGGGAAGAGACCCAGTACTTC. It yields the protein CASSLAREETQYF.

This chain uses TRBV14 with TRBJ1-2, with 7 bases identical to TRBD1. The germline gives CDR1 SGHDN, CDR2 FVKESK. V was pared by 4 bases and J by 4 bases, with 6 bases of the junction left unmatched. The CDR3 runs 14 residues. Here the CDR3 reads CASSRDSGVYGYTF. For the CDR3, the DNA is TGTGCCAGCAGCCGGGACAGTGGGGTCTATGGCTACACCTTC.

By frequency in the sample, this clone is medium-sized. CDR3 in amino acids: CASSLEGSSYEQYF. In DNA form, the CDR3 reads TGCGCCAGCAGCTTGGAGGGGTCCTCCTACGAGCAGTACTTC. The chain has TRBV5-1 and TRBJ2-7; D may be TRBD1 (5 bases). The V gene's germline CDR1 is SGHRS and CDR2 YFSETQ. V lost 0 bases and J 0 bases, leaving 7 bases between the germline ends. The CDR3 runs to 14 residues.

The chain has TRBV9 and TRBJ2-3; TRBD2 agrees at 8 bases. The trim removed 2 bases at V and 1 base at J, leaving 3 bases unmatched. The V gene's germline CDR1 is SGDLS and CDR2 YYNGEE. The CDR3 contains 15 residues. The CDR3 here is CASSVVGGGTDTQYF. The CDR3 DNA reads TGTGCCAGCAGCGTGGTCGGGGGGGGCACAGATACGCAGTATTTT.

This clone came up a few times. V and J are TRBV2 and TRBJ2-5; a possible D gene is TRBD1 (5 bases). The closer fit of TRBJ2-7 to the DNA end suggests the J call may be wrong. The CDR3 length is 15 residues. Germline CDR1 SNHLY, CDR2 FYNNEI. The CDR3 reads CASSDMGTTAYEQYF. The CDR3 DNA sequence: TGTGCCAGCAGTGATATGGGTACGACAGCTTACGAGCAGTACTTC.

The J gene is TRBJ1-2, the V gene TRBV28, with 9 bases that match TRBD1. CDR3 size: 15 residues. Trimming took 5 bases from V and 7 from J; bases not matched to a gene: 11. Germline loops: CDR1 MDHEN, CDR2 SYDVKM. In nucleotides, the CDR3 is TGTGCCAGCAGTATCGCCGGGACAGGGCTCTCTGGCTACACCTTC. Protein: CASSIAGTGLSGYTF.

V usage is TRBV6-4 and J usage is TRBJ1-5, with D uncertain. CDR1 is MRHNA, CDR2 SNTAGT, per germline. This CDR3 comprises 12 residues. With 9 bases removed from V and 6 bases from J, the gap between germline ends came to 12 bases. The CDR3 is CASLEGSQPQHF. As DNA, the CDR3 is TGTGCCAGTCTGGAGGGAAGTCAGCCCCAGCATTTT.

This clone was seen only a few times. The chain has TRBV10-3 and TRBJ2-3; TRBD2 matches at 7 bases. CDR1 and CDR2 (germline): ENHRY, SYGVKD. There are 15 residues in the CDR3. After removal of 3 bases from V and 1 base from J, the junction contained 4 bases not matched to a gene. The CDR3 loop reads CAISDARGGTDTQYF. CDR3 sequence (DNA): TGTGCCATCAGTGACGCACGGGGGGGCACAGATACGCAGTATTTT.

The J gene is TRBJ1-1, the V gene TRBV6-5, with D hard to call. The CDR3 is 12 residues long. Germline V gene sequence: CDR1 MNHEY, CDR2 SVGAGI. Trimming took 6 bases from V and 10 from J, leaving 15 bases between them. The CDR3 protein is CASSAIGEGAFF. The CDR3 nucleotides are TGTGCCAGCAGCGCCATCGGGGAGGGAGCTTTCTTT.

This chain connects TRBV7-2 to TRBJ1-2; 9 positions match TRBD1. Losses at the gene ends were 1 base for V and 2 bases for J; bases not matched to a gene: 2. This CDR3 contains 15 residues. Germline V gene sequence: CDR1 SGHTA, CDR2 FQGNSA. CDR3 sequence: CASSLGQGGNYGYTF. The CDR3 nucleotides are TGTGCCAGCAGCTTAGGACAGGGGGGCAACTATGGCTACACCTTC.

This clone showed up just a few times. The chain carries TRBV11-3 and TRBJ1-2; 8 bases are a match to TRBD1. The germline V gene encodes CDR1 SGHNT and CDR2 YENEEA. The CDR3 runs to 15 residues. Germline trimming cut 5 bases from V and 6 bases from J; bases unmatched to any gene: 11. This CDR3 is CASSPGQGGFDGYTF. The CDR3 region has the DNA TGTGCCAGCAGCCCTGGACAGGGCGGGTTTGATGGCTACACCTTC.